This TCR beta chain comes out of a study of T-cell reconstitution after alpha-beta-depleted transplantation in children. A TCRbeta library incorporating unique molecular identifiers was prepared. TCRdb recomputed calls from the PCR reads with MiXCR, one row per CDR3 protein. The sample lists around 340,000 distinct CDR3 sequences; roughly 15% were seen once. The sample here was PBMCs, taken from the stem cell graft. The TCR comes from a human donor who donated a stem cell graft to a child with Fanconi anemia.

The CDR3 spells CASSRAYSYEQYF. CDR3 DNA sequence: TGTGCCAGCAGCCGGGCCTACTCCTACGAGCAGTACTTC. The rearrangement links TRBV12-3 or TRBV12-4 to TRBJ2-7; the D is unclear. With 6 bases removed from V and 0 bases from J, the gap between germline ends came to 9 bases. The CDR3 covers 13 residues.